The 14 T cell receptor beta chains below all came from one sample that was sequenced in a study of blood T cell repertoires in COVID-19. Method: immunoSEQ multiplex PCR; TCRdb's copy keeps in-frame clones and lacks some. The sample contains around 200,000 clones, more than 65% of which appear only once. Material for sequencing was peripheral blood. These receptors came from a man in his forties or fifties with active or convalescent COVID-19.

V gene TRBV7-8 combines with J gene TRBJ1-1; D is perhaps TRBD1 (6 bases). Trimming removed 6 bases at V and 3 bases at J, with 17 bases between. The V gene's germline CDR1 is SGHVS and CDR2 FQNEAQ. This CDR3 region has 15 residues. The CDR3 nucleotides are TGTGCCAGCAGGGACAGTCCAAACGGGTACACTGAAGCTTTCTTT. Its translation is CASRDSPNGYTEAFF.

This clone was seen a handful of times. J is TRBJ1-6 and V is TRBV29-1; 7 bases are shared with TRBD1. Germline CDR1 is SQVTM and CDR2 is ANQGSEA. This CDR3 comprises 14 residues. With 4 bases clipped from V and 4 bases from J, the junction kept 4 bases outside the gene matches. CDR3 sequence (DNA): TGCAGCGTTGGCGAGACAGGGTATAATTCACCCCTCCACTTT. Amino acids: CSVGETGYNSPLHF.

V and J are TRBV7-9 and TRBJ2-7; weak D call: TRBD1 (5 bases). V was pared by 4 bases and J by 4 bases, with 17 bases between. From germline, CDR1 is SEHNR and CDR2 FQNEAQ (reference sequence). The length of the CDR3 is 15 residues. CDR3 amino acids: CASSSPTGIGYEQYF. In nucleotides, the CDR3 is TGTGCCAGCAGCTCCCCTACAGGAATAGGGTACGAGCAGTACTTC.

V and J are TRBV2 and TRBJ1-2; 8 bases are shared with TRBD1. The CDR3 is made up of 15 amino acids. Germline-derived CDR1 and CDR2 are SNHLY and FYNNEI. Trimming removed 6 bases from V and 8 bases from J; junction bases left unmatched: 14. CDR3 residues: CASRAGQGVGRGYTF. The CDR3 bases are TGTGCCAGCAGAGCCGGACAGGGAGTCGGTAGAGGCTACACCTTC. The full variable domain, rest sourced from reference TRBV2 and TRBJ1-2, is EPEVTQTPSHQVTQMGQEVILRCVPISNHLYFYWYRQILGQKVEFLVSFYNNEISEKSEIFDDQFSVERPDGSNFTLKIRSTKLEDSAMYFCASRAGQGVGRGYTFGSGTRLTVV.

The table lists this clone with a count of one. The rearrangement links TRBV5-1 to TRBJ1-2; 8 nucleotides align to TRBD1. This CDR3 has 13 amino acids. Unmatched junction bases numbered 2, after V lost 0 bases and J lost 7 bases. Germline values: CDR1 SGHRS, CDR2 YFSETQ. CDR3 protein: CASSLAGGGGYTF. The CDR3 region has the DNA TGCGCCAGCAGCTTGGCAGGGGGCGGTGGCTACACCTTC.

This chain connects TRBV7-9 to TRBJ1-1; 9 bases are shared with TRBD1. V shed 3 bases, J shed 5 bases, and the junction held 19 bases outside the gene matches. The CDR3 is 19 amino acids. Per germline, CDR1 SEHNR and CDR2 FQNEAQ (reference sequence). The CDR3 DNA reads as TGTGCCAGCAGCTTGGGCCATCTCCGGGACAGGGTATCGGGGACTGAAGCTTTCTTT. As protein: CASSLGHLRDRVSGTEAFF.

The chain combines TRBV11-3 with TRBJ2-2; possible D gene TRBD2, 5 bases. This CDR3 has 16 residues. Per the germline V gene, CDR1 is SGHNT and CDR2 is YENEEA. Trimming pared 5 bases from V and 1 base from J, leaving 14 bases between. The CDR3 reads CASSLSRGLNTGELFF. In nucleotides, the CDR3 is TGTGCCAGCAGCCTAAGTCGGGGTTTGAACACCGGGGAGCTGTTTTTT. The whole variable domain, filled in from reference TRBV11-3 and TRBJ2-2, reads EAGVVQSPRYKIIEKKQPVAFWCNPISGHNTLYWYLQNLGQGPELLIRYENEEAVDDSQLPKDRFSAERLKGVDSTLKIQPAELGDSAVYLCASSLSRGLNTGELFFGEGSRLTVL.

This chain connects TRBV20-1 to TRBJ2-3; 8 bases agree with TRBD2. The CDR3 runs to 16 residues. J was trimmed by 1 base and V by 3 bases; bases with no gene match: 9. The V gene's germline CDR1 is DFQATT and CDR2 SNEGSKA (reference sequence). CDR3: CSASPPGLVGTDTQYF. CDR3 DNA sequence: TGCAGTGCTAGTCCTCCGGGACTAGTGGGCACAGATACGCAGTATTTT.

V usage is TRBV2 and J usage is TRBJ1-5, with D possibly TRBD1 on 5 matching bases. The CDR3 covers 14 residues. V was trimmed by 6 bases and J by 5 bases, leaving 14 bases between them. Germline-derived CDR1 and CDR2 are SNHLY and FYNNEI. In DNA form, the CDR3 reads TGTGCCAGCAGAGGGGCAGGGTATGATCAGCCCCAGCATTTT. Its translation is CASRGAGYDQPQHF.

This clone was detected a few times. CDR3 bases: TGTGCCTGGAGTGAGGCCGGGAAGAATTCACCCCTCCACTTT. Its translation: CAWSEAGKNSPLHF. The V and J genes are TRBV30 and TRBJ1-6; the D is unclear. The CDR3 runs 14 residues. V was clipped by 1 base and J by 7 bases, with 11 bases between them. Per germline, CDR1 GTSNPN and CDR2 SVGIG (reference sequence).

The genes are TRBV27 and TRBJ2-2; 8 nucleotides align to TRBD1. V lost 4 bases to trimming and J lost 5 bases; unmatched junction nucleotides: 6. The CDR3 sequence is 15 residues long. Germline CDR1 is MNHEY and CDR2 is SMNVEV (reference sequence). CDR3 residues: CASSWGTGKTGELFF. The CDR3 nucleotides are TGTGCCAGCAGTTGGGGGACAGGAAAAACCGGGGAGCTGTTTTTT.

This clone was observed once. The CDR3 spells CASSPGQEAEAFF. The CDR3 DNA sequence: TGCGCCAGCAGCCCCGGACAGGAGGCTGAAGCTTTCTTT. The chain joins TRBV5-1 to TRBJ1-1, with 7 bases lining up with TRBD1. Per germline, CDR1 SGHRS and CDR2 YFSETQ. V trimming: 4 bases; J trimming: 6 bases; junction bases outside the gene matches: 6. The CDR3 extends over 13 amino acids.

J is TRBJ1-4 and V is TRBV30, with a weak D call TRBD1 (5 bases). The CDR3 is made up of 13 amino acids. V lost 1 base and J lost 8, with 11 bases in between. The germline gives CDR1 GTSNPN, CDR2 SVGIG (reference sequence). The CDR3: CAWSAQGWEKLFF. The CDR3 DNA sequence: TGTGCCTGGAGTGCCCAGGGTTGGGAAAAACTGTTTTTT.

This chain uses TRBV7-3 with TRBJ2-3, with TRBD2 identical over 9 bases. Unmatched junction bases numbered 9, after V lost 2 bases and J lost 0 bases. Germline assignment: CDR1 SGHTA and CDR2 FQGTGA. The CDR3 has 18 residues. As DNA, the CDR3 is TGTGCCAGCAGCTTAGAAGCGGGGGGTCCTTCTAGCACAGATACGCAGTATTTT. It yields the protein CASSLEAGGPSSTDTQYF.